Listed below are T cell receptor beta chains from one sample, sequenced in a study of blood T cell repertoires in COVID-19. TCRdb's table, derived via immunoSEQ multiplex PCR, lists solely in-frame clones and lacks some. In the table there are about 50,000 clones, almost 95% of which are singletons. The specimen sequenced was peripheral blood. These receptors were collected from a middle-aged man with active COVID-19. CDR3s include the opening cysteine and the closing phenylalanine or tryptophan. D genes are given only for firm matches. The size entry is marked missing in some rows and otherwise reads once, few, many or a size class.

J,D,size,V,CDR3,DNA
TRBJ1-4,-,-,TRBV28,CASRVANGNEKLFF,TGTGCCAGCAGGGTTGCGAACGGGAATGAAAAACTGTTTTTT
TRBJ2-4,-,-,TRBV28,CASSSPGLAKNIQYF,TGTGCCAGCAGTTCCCCAGGGTTAGCCAAAAACATTCAGTACTTC
TRBJ2-3,TRBD2,-,TRBV19,CASSMGRLAGGTDTQYF,TGTGCCAGTAGTATGGGGCGACTCGCGGGAGGCACAGATACGCAGTATTTT
TRBJ1-5,-,few,TRBV12-3/TRBV12-4,CASSLAHGQPQHF,TGTGCCAGCAGTTTAGCGCACGGTCAGCCCCAGCATTTT
TRBJ2-3,TRBD1,-,TRBV27,CASSRTGGINTDTQYF,TGTGCCAGCAGTAGGACAGGGGGGATAAATACAGATACGCAGTATTTT
TRBJ2-3,TRBD1,-,TRBV19,CASSMGRGRKDTQYF,TGTGCCAGTAGTATGGGAAGGGGGCGTAAAGATACGCAGTATTTT
TRBJ1-2,TRBD1,-,TRBV19,CASSPRGQGYGYTF,TGTGCCAGTAGTCCGAGAGGACAGGGCTATGGCTACACCTTC
TRBJ2-5,TRBD2,once,TRBV4-2,CASSQDPASGGRPQETQYF,TGTGCCAGCAGCCAAGATCCGGCTAGCGGGGGGCGGCCTCAAGAGACCCAGTACTTC
TRBJ2-7,-,-,TRBV7-2,CASSSGHNYEQYF,TGTGCCAGCAGCTCCGGACACAATTACGAGCAGTACTTC
TRBJ2-7,TRBD2,-,TRBV5-1,CASRRTSGGALESYEQYF,TGCGCCAGCAGGCGGACTAGCGGGGGGGCGTTAGAGTCCTACGAGCAGTACTTC
TRBJ1-2,-,-,TRBV18,CASSPEQNYGYTF,TGTGCCAGCTCACCAGAACAGAACTATGGCTACACCTTC
TRBJ1-1,-,once,TRBV6-5,CASTHGELNTEAFF,TGTGCCAGCACCCATGGGGAGTTGAACACTGAAGCTTTCTTT
TRBJ1-2,-,-,TRBV4-3,CASSQVERRDYGYTF,TGCGCCAGCAGCCAAGTGGAAAGGAGGGACTATGGCTACACCTTC
TRBJ2-1,-,-,TRBV2,CASSDGSLGNEQFF,TGTGCCAGCAGTGACGGGAGCCTCGGCAATGAGCAGTTCTTC
TRBJ1-2,TRBD1,-,TRBV9,CASSVYEGAEGGYTF,TGTGCCAGCAGCGTTTACGAGGGGGCGGAAGGAGGCTACACCTTC
TRBJ1-5,-,-,TRBV7-8,CASSSQSSNQPQHF,TGTGCCAGCAGCTCACAGTCGAGCAATCAGCCCCAGCATTTT
TRBJ2-1,-,-,TRBV3-1/TRBV3-2,CASKNRNEQFF,TGTGCCAGCAAAAATCGGAATGAGCAGTTCTTC
TRBJ2-1,TRBD2,-,TRBV7-2,CASSLRTSGVYNEQFF,TGTGCCAGCAGCCTAAGGACTAGCGGGGTCTACAATGAGCAGTTCTTC
TRBJ2-3,-,-,TRBV5-1,CASSSGQRTDTQYF,TGCGCCAGCAGCAGCGGACAGCGCACAGATACGCAGTATTTT
TRBJ1-5,-,-,TRBV7-9,CASSLEGMQPQHF,TGTGCCAGCAGCTTAGAGGGGATGCAGCCCCAGCATTTT
TRBJ1-1,-,once,TRBV18,CASSPEGTEAFF,TGTGCCAGCTCACCAGAGGGTACTGAAGCTTTCTTT
TRBJ1-6,TRBD1,-,TRBV28,CASSALPGTGVSPLHF,TGTGCCAGCAGTGCATTACCCGGGACAGGGGTTTCACCCCTCCACTTT
TRBJ2-1,-,once,TRBV28,CASSPSTKEQFF,TGTGCCAGCAGTCCAAGTACAAAGGAGCAGTTCTTC
TRBJ2-1,-,-,TRBV11-2,CASSSAVVSHEQFF,TGTGCCAGCAGCTCGGCGGTAGTGTCCCATGAGCAGTTCTTC
TRBJ2-4,-,-,TRBV6-2/TRBV6-3,CASSLAKNIQYF,TGTGCCAGCAGTCTAGCCAAAAACATTCAGTACTTC
TRBJ2-1,-,-,TRBV7-9,CASSLDVNEQFF,TGTGCCAGCAGCTTAGATGTAAATGAGCAGTTCTTC
TRBJ1-4,TRBD1,-,TRBV4-1,CASSQDPGQGREKLFF,TGCGCCAGCAGCCAAGATCCCGGACAGGGACGGGAAAAACTGTTTTTT
TRBJ2-3,-,-,TRBV5-1,CASSVQSTDTQYF,TGCGCCAGCAGCGTCCAGAGCACAGATACGCAGTATTTT
TRBJ2-2,-,-,TRBV11-3,CASSFQNTGELFF,TGTGCCAGCAGCTTTCAGAACACCGGGGAGCTGTTTTTT
TRBJ2-5,TRBD2,-,TRBV30,CAWSGLAGGAQETQYF,TGTGCCTGGAGTGGATTAGCGGGGGGAGCACAAGAGACCCAGTACTTC
TRBJ1-2,TRBD1,-,TRBV19,CASNGGSAGGGYTF,TGTGCCAGTAACGGAGGTTCGGCAGGGGGTGGCTACACCTTC
TRBJ1-2,-,-,TRBV18,CASSLTDDYGYTF,TGTGCCAGCTCACTTACAGATGACTATGGCTACACCTTC
TRBJ2-7,TRBD2,-,TRBV28,CASSLTSGGPYEQYF,TGTGCCAGCAGTTTGACTAGCGGGGGTCCCTACGAGCAGTACTTC
TRBJ1-2,-,-,TRBV6-5,CASSRSLASYGYTF,TGTGCCAGCAGCCGGTCTCTGGCTAGCTATGGCTACACCTTC
TRBJ2-1,TRBD2,-,TRBV28,CASSLPAGAWNEQFF,TGTGCCAGCAGTCTTCCAGCGGGAGCGTGGAATGAGCAGTTCTTC
TRBJ2-7,-,-,TRBV29-1,CSVFTGQYEQYF,TGCAGCGTTTTCACAGGGCAATACGAGCAGTACTTC
TRBJ2-1,TRBD2,-,TRBV2,CASSEGTSGTNEQFF,TGTGCCAGCAGTGAAGGGACTAGCGGAACCAATGAGCAGTTCTTC
TRBJ2-7,TRBD2,-,TRBV5-6,CASSFVAGDSYEQYF,TGTGCCAGCAGCTTCGTAGCGGGGGACTCCTACGAGCAGTACTTC
TRBJ1-2,-,-,TRBV18,CASSQARLNYGYTF,TGTGCCAGCTCACAAGCCAGGCTAAACTATGGCTACACCTTC
TRBJ2-5,TRBD2,-,TRBV24-1,CATSDGGLAGVVETQYF,TGTGCCACCAGTGATGGGGGACTAGCGGGAGTGGTTGAGACCCAGTACTTC
TRBJ2-7,-,-,TRBV10-3,CAISEPGGGGSYEQYF,TGTGCCATCAGTGAGCCGGGGGGAGGGGGTTCCTACGAGCAGTACTTC
TRBJ2-5,-,-,TRBV5-1,CASSLWAGDQETQYF,TGCGCCAGCAGCTTATGGGCCGGGGATCAAGAGACCCAGTACTTC
TRBJ1-2,-,-,TRBV14,CASSQRGALSGYTF,TGTGCCAGCAGCCAACGAGGAGCCCTATCCGGCTACACCTTC
TRBJ2-3,-,-,TRBV28,CASSEQGKTDTQYF,TGTGCCAGCAGTGAACAGGGTAAAACAGATACGCAGTATTTT
TRBJ1-4,TRBD1,-,TRBV29-1,CSAGTVREKLFF,TGCAGCGCCGGGACAGTTCGAGAAAAACTGTTTTTT
TRBJ2-1,TRBD2,-,TRBV2,CASSQGLVDEQFF,TGTGCCAGCAGTCAAGGACTAGTCGATGAGCAGTTCTTC
TRBJ1-6,TRBD1,-,TRBV11-2,CASSFYRGSDSPLHF,TGTGCCAGCAGCTTCTACAGGGGATCGGATTCACCCCTCCACTTT
TRBJ1-2,TRBD1,-,TRBV3-1/TRBV3-2,CASSPRGSGYTF,TGTGCCAGCAGCCCCAGGGGGTCGGGCTACACCTTC
TRBJ1-5,-,-,TRBV19,CASSILSRDNQPQHF,TGTGCCAGTAGTATATTATCCAGGGACAATCAGCCCCAGCATTTT
TRBJ2-3,TRBD2,-,TRBV7-3,CASSPSGATDTQYF,TGTGCCAGCAGCCCTAGCGGTGCCACAGATACGCAGTATTTT